The 21 T cell receptor beta chains reported below all come from one sample, sequenced in a study of low-dose radiotherapy and immunotherapy resistance in tumors (dated by TCRdb to 2022 to 2024). The sample's time point label is to be understood as: before trial treatment. For sequencing, an Illumina MiniSeq was employed. First-strand cDNA was synthesized with Superscript III and a set of TRAV- and TRBV-specific primers, covering both TCRalpha and TCRbeta chains. TCRs were amplified with Phusion for about 20 PCR cycles using a constant-region primer together with the adapter attached to the V primers. The public reads were reanalyzed by TCRdb: fastp trimming at Q25, MiXCR alignment, in-frame beta chains only. Every entry covers one CDR3 protein and lists the most common genes and DNA from its rows. The sample table shows 75,000 to 95,000 distinct CDR3 sequences, and 9.4% are seen once. The top ten clones comprise 0.8% to 1.3% of the sample.

The starting material was PBMCs, obtained before treatment. These receptors all come from a male donor with prostate cancer.

The chain has TRBV20-1 and TRBJ2-5, with TRBD1 matching 8 bases. V dropped 5 bases and J dropped 4; count of bases not matched to a gene: 9. The CDR3 is 14 amino acids. Per the germline V gene, CDR1 is DFQATT and CDR2 is SNEGSKA (reference sequence). In nucleotides, the CDR3 is TGCAGTGCTCGAACGACAGGGGTAACAGAGACCCAGTACTTC. As protein: CSARTTGVTETQYF.

The rearrangement links TRBV28 to TRBJ1-5; 9 nucleotides agree with TRBD1. The germline gives CDR1 MDHEN, CDR2 SYDVKM. J gave up 1 base and V 7 bases, and 11 bases lay outside the gene matches. The CDR3 totals 17 residues. The CDR3 bases are TGTGCCAGCACCCCCCCCACTGGACAGGGGAGCAATCAGCCCCAGCATTTT. It is translated as CASTPPTGQGSNQPQHF.

This clonotype was picked up many times. The J gene is TRBJ2-3, the V gene TRBV29-1; a weak D match, TRBD1 (5 bases). V lost 4 bases and J 4 bases, leaving 9 bases between the germline ends. The CDR3 totals 12 residues. Germline CDR1 and CDR2: SQVTM and ANQGSEA. CDR3 amino acids: CSVGGLADTQYF. In DNA form, the CDR3 reads TGCAGCGTTGGGGGCCTGGCAGATACGCAGTATTTT.

This clonotype has more than one count but fewer than ten. With only one base between it and a far larger clone, this is likely a read error. This sequence joins TRBV6-2 or TRBV6-3 and TRBJ2-7; 10 nucleotides line up with TRBD2. The V gene end was trimmed by 2 bases and the J gene end by 7 bases; junction bases not matched to a gene: 5. This CDR3 is built from 14 residues. The germline V gene has CDR1 MNHEY and CDR2 SVGEGT. The CDR3 DNA reads as TGTGCCAGCAGTTACGCTAGCGGGAGAGGTGAGCAGTACTTC. This codes for CASSYASGRGEQYF.

As regards this clonotype: A single base separates this from a much larger clone, so it may be a read error. V usage is TRBV28 and J usage is TRBJ2-6; D is perhaps TRBD1 (5 bases). The germline V gene has CDR1 MDHEN and CDR2 SYDVKM. The CDR3 extends over 14 amino acids. DNA for the CDR3: TGTGCCAGCAGCCTAAATTCTGGGGCCTACGTCCTGACTTTC. It specifies CASSLNSGAYVLTF.

This clonotype was found many times. The V gene is TRBV19, the J gene TRBJ1-5; 9 bases fit TRBD1. The ends lost 8 bases at V and 2 bases at J; junction bases unmatched: 4. The germline gives CDR1 LNHDA, CDR2 SQIVND (reference sequence). This CDR3 has 14 residues. CDR3 sequence reads: CASGRTGGNQPQHF. The CDR3 nucleotides read TGTGCCAGTGGAAGGACAGGGGGCAATCAGCCCCAGCATTTT.

This clonotype has at least ten counts. The chain employs TRBV7-2 and TRBJ2-3; TRBD1 matches 7 bases. This CDR3 region has 16 residues. V trimming: 11 bases; J trimming: 2 bases; junction bases outside the gene matches: 16. CDR1 and CDR2 from the germline V gene are SGHTA and FQGNSA. This CDR3 reads CAVTRPNRGYTDTQYF. For the CDR3, the DNA is TGTGCCGTTACAAGGCCGAACAGGGGATACACAGATACGCAGTATTTT.

There are many counts of this clonotype. The chain uses TRBV20-1 and TRBJ2-1; tentatively, D is TRBD2 (7 bases). V lost 5 bases, J lost 4 bases, and 18 bases lay in between. The CDR3 consists of 15 residues. The V gene's germline CDR1 is DFQATT and CDR2 SNEGSKA (reference sequence). CDR3 DNA: TGCAGTGCTCCGACAGGACTAGACCGTTACAATGAGCAGTTCTTC. It yields the protein CSAPTGLDRYNEQFF.

This clonotype was seen many times. Mismatch with germline at one junction end may stem from a read error. The genes are TRBV20-1 and TRBJ2-3, with 9 bases identical to TRBD2. This CDR3 has 17 residues. Germline CDR1 DFQATT, CDR2 SNEGSKA (reference sequence). CDR3 sequence reads: CSARDSGAGGRTDTQYF. The DNA for the CDR3 is TGCAGTGCCAGAGACTCTGGGGCGGGAGGGCGCACAGATACGCAGTATTTT.

In its sample, this clonotype was seen many times. Here the CDR3 DNA reads TGTGCCAGCAAAAAATGGGCTAGCGGGGCCCTCGGGAGCACAGATACGCAGTATTTT. It specifies CASKKWASGALGSTDTQYF. The chain carries TRBV6-1 and TRBJ2-3, with 9 bases identical to TRBD2. The CDR3 has 19 amino acids. V trimming: 7 bases; J trimming: 0 bases; junction bases outside the gene matches: 17. Germline-derived CDR1 and CDR2 are MNHNS and SASEGT.

This clonotype was observed at least ten times. The chain links TRBV4-3 to TRBJ1-4; 7 nucleotides line up with TRBD1. This CDR3 has 14 residues. Germline CDR1 LGHNA, CDR2 YSLEER. V dropped 3 bases and J dropped 5; count of bases not matched to a gene: 3. CDR3 coding DNA: TGCGCCAGCAGCCAGTCAGGGGGGAATGAAAAACTGTTTTTT. Translation: CASSQSGGNEKLFF.

At least ten counts were recorded for this clonotype. This rearrangement joins TRBV20-1 to TRBJ1-5, with a tentative D call TRBD1 (6 bases). The CDR3 contains 14 residues. Germline V gives CDR1 DFQATT, CDR2 SNEGSKA (reference sequence). Trimming took 2 bases from V and 4 from J, leaving 12 bases between them. The CDR3 is CSARLRDNNQPQHF. The CDR3 DNA is TGCAGTGCTAGACTCCGGGACAATAATCAGCCCCAGCATTTT.

This clonotype has more than one count but fewer than ten. The chain links TRBV6-8 to TRBJ2-7; maybe TRBD1 (7 bases). Deletions cut 5 bases from V and 7 bases from J, with 9 bases between. There are 11 residues in the CDR3. The germline V gene has CDR1 MNHGY and CDR2 SAAAGT. The CDR3 DNA is TGTGCCAGCAGTCCAGGGGGGGAGCAGTACTTC. Amino acid sequence: CASSPGGEQYF.

This clonotype was seen ten or more times. This sequence joins TRBV20-1 and TRBJ2-1, with D perhaps TRBD1 (5 bases). The CDR3 covers 15 residues. Per germline, CDR1 DFQATT and CDR2 SNEGSKA (reference sequence). V gave up 5 bases and J gave up 2 bases, with 16 bases separating them. CDR3 sequence reads: CSAPGPQGTYNEQFF. CDR3 DNA: TGCAGTGCTCCCGGACCCCAGGGCACCTACAATGAGCAGTTCTTC.

The chain links TRBV4-3 to TRBJ2-2; 9 bases align to TRBD2. Germline loops: CDR1 LGHNA, CDR2 YSLEER. V lost 3 bases and J lost 4; bases outside the gene matches: 9. The CDR3 loop spans 17 amino acids. Here the CDR3 reads CASSHTAGTSTTGELFF. Here the CDR3 DNA reads TGCGCCAGCAGCCATACTGCTGGGACTAGCACCACCGGGGAGCTGTTTTTT.

This clonotype showed up just once. A far larger clone lies a single base away; this is likely a read error. The chain employs TRBV5-4 and TRBJ2-5; 7 nucleotides match TRBD2. Germline values: CDR1 SGHNT, CDR2 YYREEE (reference sequence). The CDR3 totals 16 residues. Trimming removed 4 bases from V and 2 bases from J; junction bases left unmatched: 11. This chain's CDR3 is CASSQEGRRGQETQYF. The CDR3 DNA reads TGTGCCAGCAGCCAAGAAGGGCGGCGGGGGCAAGAGACCCAGTACTTC. The full variable domain, with the rest looked up from reference TRBV5-4 and TRBJ2-5, is ETGVTQSPTHLIKTRGQQVTLRCSSQSGHNTVSWYQQALGQGPQFIFQYYREEENGRGNFPPRFSGLQFPNYSSELNVNALELDDSALYLCASSQEGRRGQETQYFGPGTRLLVL.

This clonotype has at least ten counts. This chain connects TRBV7-9 to TRBJ2-1; TRBD2 is a possible D gene (6 bases). The germline V gene encodes CDR1 SEHNR and CDR2 FQNEAQ (reference sequence). CDR3 length: 14 residues. The V end was cut by 2 bases, the J end by 7 bases, with 12 bases between. The CDR3 sequence is CASSLMAGRNEQFF. In DNA, the CDR3 is TGTGCCAGCAGCTTAATGGCAGGGAGGAATGAGCAGTTCTTC.

This clonotype was counted ten times or more. V usage is TRBV5-1 and J usage is TRBJ2-7, with TRBD1 matching over 10 bases. Losses at the gene ends were 4 bases for V and 1 base for J; bases not matched to a gene: 5. This CDR3 contains 15 residues. Per the germline V gene, CDR1 is SGHRS and CDR2 is YFSETQ. The CDR3 DNA follows: TGCGCCAGCAGCCAGGACAGGGGGGGATCCTACGAGCAGTACTTC. Translation gives CASSQDRGGSYEQYF.

This clonotype was seen many times. The V call is TRBV15, the J call TRBJ1-2; D is unresolved. This CDR3 is 14 amino acids long. In germline, CDR1 is LNHNV, CDR2 YYDKDF (reference sequence). Trimming removed 0 bases at V and 3 bases at J, with 8 bases between. The CDR3: CATSRDRRDYGYTF. CDR3 nucleotides: TGTGCCACCAGCAGAGATCGGAGGGACTATGGCTACACCTTC.

To note about this clonotype: Only one base separates this from a far larger clonotype, so it likely reflects a read error. The chain has TRBV5-1 and TRBJ2-7; possibly TRBD2 for D (6 bases). CDR1 is SGHRS and CDR2 is YFSETQ in the germline V gene. The CDR3 is 12 residues long. The CDR3 protein is CASSLEGTGQSF. As DNA, the CDR3 is TGCGCCAGCAGCTTGGAAGGGACTGGGCAGTCCTTC.

This clonotype was counted many times. The chain joins TRBV2 to TRBJ1-2; weak D call: TRBD1 (5 bases). Trimming removed 0 bases at V and 3 bases at J, with 14 bases between. The germline V gene encodes CDR1 SNHLY and CDR2 FYNNEI. The CDR3 is 16 amino acids. Here the CDR3 DNA reads TGTGCCAGCAGTGAAGCTGGGGCCTTTGGCGACTATGGCTACACCTTC. Its protein product is CASSEAGAFGDYGYTF.